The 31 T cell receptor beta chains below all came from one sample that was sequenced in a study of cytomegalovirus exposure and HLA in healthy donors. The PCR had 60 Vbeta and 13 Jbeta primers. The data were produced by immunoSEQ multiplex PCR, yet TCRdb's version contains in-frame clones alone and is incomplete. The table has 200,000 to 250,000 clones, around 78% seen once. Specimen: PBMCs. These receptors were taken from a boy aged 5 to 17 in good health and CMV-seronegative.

CDR3 amino acids: CASSPPGQADYGYTF. CDR3 nucleotides: TGTGCCAGCTCACCACCGGGACAGGCGGACTATGGCTACACCTTC. The rearrangement links TRBV18 to TRBJ1-2, with 8 bases matching TRBD1. CDR1 is KGHSH and CDR2 is LQKENI in the germline V gene. The CDR3 sequence is 15 residues long. The junction had 3 bases not matched to a gene; V was cut back by 0 bases and J by 3 bases.

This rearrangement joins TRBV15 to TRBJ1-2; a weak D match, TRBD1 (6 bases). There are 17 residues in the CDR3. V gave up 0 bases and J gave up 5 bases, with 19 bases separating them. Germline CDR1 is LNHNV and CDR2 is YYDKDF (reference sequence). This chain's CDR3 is CATSRDPGDGWGYGYTF. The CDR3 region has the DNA TGTGCCACCAGCAGAGATCCAGGGGACGGTTGGGGGTATGGCTACACCTTC.

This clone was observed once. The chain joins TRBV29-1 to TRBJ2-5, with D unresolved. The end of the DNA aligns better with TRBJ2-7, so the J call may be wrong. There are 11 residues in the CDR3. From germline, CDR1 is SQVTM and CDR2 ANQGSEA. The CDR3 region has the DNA TGCAGCGTTGAAGATCCCTCCGAGCAGTACTTC. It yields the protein CSVEDPSEQYF.

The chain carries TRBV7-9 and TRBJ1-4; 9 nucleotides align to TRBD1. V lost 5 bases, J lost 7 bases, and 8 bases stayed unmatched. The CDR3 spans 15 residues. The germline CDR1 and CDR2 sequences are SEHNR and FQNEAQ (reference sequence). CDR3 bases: TGTGCCAGCAGCCAGCCGGGACAGGGATTTGAAAAACTGTTTTTT. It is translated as CASSQPGQGFEKLFF.

The CDR3 nucleotides are TGTGCCAGCAGCTGGGGCGGTTCCGGGACAGGGGTCGGCTACACCTTC. It codes for CASSWGGSGTGVGYTF. V is TRBV5-6 and J is TRBJ1-2; 10 positions agree with TRBD1. Germline assignment: CDR1 SGHDT and CDR2 YYEEEE. The CDR3 covers 16 residues. J gave up 8 bases and V 3 bases, and 13 bases lay outside the gene matches.

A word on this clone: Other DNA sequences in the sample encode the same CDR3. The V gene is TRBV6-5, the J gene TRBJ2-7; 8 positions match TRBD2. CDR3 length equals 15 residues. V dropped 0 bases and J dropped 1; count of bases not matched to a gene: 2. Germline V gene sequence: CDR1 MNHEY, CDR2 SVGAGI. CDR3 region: CASSYSASGSYEQYF. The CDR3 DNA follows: TGTGCCAGCAGTTACTCGGCTAGCGGGTCCTACGAGCAGTACTTC.

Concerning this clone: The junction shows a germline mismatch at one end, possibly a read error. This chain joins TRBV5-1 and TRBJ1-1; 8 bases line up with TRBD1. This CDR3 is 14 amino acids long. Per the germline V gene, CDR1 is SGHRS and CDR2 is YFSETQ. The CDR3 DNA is TGCGCCAGCAGCGGACAGGGAGAGAACACTGAAACTTTCTTT. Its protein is CASSGQGENTETFF.

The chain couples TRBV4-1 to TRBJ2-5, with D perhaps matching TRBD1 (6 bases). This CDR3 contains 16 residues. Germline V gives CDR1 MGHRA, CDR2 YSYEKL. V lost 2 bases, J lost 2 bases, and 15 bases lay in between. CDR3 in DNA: TGCGCCAGCAGCCAACAGGACAGAAGGGGTCAAGAGACCCAGTACTTC. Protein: CASSQQDRRGQETQYF.

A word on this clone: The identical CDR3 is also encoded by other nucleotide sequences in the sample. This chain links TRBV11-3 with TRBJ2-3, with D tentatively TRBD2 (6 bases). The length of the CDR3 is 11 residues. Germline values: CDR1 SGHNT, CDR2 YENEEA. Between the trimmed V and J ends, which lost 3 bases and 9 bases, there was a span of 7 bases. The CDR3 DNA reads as TGTGCCAGCAGCTTGCGGGACACGCAGTATTTT. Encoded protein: CASSLRDTQYF.

The CDR3 region is CASSTTGLGYEQYF. CDR3 nucleotide sequence: TGTGCCAGCAGTACTACCGGCCTTGGCTACGAGCAGTACTTC. This rearrangement joins TRBV27 to TRBJ2-7, with D unclear. From germline, CDR1 is MNHEY and CDR2 SMNVEV (reference sequence). Trimming pared 5 bases from V and 3 bases from J, leaving 14 bases between. The CDR3 length is 14 residues.

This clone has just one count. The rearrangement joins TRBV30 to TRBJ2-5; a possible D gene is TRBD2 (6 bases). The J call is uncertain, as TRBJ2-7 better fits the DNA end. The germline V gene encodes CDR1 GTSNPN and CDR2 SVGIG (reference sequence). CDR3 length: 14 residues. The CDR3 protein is CAWSEGLHSYEQYF. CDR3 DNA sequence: TGTGCCTGGAGTGAGGGACTTCACTCCTACGAGCAGTACTTC.

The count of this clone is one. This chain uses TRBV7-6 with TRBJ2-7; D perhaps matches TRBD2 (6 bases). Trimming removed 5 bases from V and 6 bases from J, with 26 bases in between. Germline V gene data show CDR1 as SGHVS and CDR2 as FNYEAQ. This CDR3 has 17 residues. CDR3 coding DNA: TGTGCCAGCAGCCTTAACCGGGAGCCCAGTGGTGGGGTCGAGCAGTACTTC. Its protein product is CASSLNREPSGGVEQYF.

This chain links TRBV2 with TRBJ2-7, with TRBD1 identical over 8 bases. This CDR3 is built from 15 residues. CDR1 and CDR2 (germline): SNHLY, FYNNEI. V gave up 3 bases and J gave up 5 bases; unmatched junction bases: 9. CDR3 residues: CASSDPTGERNEQYF. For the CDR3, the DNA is TGTGCCAGCAGTGATCCGACAGGGGAAAGGAACGAGCAGTACTTC. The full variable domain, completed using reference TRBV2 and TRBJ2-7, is EPEVTQTPSHQVTQMGQEVILRCVPISNHLYFYWYRQILGQKVEFLVSFYNNEISEKSEIFDDQFSVERPDGSNFTLKIRSTKLEDSAMYFCASSDPTGERNEQYFGPGTRLTVT.

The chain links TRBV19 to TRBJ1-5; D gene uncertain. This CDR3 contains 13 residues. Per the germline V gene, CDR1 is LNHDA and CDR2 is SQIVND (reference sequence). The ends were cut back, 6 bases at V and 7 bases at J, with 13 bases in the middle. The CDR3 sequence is CASSLLGIQPQHF. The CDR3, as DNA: TGTGCCAGTAGCCTCCTAGGAATCCAGCCCCAGCATTTT.

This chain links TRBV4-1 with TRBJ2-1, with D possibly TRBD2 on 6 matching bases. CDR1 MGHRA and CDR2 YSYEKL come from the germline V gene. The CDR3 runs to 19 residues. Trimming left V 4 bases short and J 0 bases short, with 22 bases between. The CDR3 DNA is TGCGCCAGCAGCCGGGTCCTCACCCGACTAGTCGGCTCCTACAATGAGCAGTTCTTC. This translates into CASSRVLTRLVGSYNEQFF.

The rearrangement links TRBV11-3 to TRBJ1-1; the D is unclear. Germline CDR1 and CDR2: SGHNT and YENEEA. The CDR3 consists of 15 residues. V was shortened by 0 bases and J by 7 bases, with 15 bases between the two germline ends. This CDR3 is CASSLERFAISEAFF. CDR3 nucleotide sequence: TGTGCCAGCAGCTTAGAGAGATTTGCGATTAGTGAAGCTTTCTTT.

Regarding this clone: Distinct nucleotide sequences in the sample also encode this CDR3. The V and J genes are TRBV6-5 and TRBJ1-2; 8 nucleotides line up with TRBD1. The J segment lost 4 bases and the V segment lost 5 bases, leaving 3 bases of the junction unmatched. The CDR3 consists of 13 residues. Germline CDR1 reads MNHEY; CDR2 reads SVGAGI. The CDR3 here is CASSRDRGYGYTF. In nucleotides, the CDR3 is TGTGCCAGCAGTCGAGACAGGGGCTATGGCTACACCTTC.

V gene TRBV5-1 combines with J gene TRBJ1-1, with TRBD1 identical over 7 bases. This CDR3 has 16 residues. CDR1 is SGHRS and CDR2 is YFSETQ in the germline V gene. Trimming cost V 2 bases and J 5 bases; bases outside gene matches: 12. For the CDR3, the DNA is TGCGCCAGCAGCTTAACCGGGACAGTTGGGAGGACTGAAGCTTTCTTT. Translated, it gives CASSLTGTVGRTEAFF. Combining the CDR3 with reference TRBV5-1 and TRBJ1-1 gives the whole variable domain KAGVTQTPRYLIKTRGQQVTLSCSPISGHRSVSWYQQTPGQGLQFLFEYFSETQRNKGNFPGRFSGRQFSNSRSEMNVSTLELGDSALYLCASSLTGTVGRTEAFFGQGTRLTVV.

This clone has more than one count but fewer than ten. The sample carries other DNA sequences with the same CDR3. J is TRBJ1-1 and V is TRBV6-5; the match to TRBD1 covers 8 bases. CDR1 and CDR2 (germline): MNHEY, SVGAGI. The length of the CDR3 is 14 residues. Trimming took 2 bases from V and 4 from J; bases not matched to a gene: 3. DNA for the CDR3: TGTGCCAGCAGTTACAGCGACAGGGGCACTGAAGCTTTCTTT. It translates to CASSYSDRGTEAFF.

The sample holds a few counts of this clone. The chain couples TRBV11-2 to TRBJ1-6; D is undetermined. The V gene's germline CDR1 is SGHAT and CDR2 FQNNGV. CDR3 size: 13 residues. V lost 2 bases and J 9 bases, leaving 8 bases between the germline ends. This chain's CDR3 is CASSLTVVSPLHF. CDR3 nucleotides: TGTGCCAGCAGCTTAACGGTCGTTTCACCCCTCCACTTT.

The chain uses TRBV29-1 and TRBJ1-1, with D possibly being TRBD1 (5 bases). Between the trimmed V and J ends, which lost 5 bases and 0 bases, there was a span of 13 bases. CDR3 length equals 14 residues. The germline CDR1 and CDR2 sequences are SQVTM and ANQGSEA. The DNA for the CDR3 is TGCAGCGTTACCGATCGGGGGATGAACACTGAAGCTTTCTTT. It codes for CSVTDRGMNTEAFF. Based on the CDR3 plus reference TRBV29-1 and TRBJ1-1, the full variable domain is SAVISQKPSRDICQRGTSLTIQCQVDSQVTMMFWYRQQPGQSLTLIATANQGSEATYESGFVIDKFPISRPNLTFSTLTVSNMSPEDSSIYLCSVTDRGMNTEAFFGQGTRLTVV.

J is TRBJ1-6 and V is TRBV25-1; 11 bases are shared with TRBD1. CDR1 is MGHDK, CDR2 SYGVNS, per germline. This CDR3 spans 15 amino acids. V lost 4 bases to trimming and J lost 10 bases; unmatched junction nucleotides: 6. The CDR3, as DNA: TGTGCCAGCAGTGCGGACAGGGGGCGAGGATCACCCCTCCACTTT. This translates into CASSADRGRGSPLHF.

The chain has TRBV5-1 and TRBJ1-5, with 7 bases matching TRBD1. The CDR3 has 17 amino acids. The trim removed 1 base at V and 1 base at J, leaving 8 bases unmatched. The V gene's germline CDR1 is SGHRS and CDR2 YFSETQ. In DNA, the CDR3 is TGCGCCAGCAGCTTGCGTCTGACAGGGAGAAGCAATCAGCCCCAGCATTTT. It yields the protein CASSLRLTGRSNQPQHF. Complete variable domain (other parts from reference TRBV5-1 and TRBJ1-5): KAGVTQTPRYLIKTRGQQVTLSCSPISGHRSVSWYQQTPGQGLQFLFEYFSETQRNKGNFPGRFSGRQFSNSRSEMNVSTLELGDSALYLCASSLRLTGRSNQPQHFGDGTRLSIL.

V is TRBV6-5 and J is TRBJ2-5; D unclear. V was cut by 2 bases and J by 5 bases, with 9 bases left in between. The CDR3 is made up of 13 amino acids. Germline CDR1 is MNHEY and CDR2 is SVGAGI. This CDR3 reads CASSYLGSETQYF. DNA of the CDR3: TGTGCCAGCAGTTACCTAGGTTCGGAGACCCAGTACTTC.

For the CDR3, the DNA is TGCAGCGTTGAAATTCCTTACTATGGCTACACCTTC. It is translated as CSVEIPYYGYTF. The V call is TRBV29-1, the J call TRBJ1-2; D unclear. Deletions cut 2 bases from V and 3 bases from J, with 7 bases between. Germline V gene sequence: CDR1 SQVTM, CDR2 ANQGSEA. The CDR3 is made up of 12 amino acids.

In DNA form, the CDR3 reads TGCGCCAGCAGCTTGTTCTGGGACAGAGGGTCCTACGAGCAGTACTTC. Translated, it gives CASSLFWDRGSYEQYF. The rearrangement uses TRBV5-1 and TRBJ2-7; 7 bases are a match to TRBD1. Germline V CDR1 and CDR2: SGHRS, YFSETQ. The length of the CDR3 is 16 residues. The J segment lost 1 base and the V segment lost 1 base, leaving 8 bases of the junction unmatched.

The CDR3 sequence is CASSNPGFSHEQYF. The CDR3 nucleotides are TGTGCCAGCAGTAATCCAGGTTTTTCCCACGAGCAGTACTTC. V and J are TRBV6-1 and TRBJ2-7; D gene uncertain. The CDR3 contains 14 residues. V lost 5 bases, J lost 5 bases, and 16 bases lay in between. Germline V gene lookup returns CDR1 MNHNS and CDR2 SASEGT.

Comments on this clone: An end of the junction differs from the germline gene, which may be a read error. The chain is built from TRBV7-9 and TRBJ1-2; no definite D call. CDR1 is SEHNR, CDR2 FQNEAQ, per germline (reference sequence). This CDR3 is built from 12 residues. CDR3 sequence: CSSSLALGGYTF. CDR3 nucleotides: TGTTCCAGCAGCTTAGCACTAGGGGGCTACACCTTC. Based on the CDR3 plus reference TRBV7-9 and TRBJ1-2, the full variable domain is DTGVSQNPRHKITKRGQNVTFRCDPISEHNRLYWYRQTLGQGPEFLTYFQNEAQLEKSRLLSDRFSAERPKGSFSTLEIQRTEQGDSAMYLCSSSLALGGYTFGSGTRLTVV.

This CDR3 is CASSPGTSGQETQYF. CDR3 DNA sequence: TGTGCCAGCAGCCCTGGGACTAGCGGACAAGAGACCCAGTACTTC. This chain links TRBV9 with TRBJ2-5; 11 positions match TRBD2. Germline CDR1 reads SGDLS; CDR2 reads YYNGEE. This CDR3 contains 15 residues. V shed 4 bases, J shed 2 bases, and the junction held 4 bases outside the gene matches.

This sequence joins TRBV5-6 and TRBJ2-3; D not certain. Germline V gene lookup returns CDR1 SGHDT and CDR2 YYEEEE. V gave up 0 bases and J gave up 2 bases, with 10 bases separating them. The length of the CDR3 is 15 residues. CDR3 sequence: CASSLGHRYTDTQYF. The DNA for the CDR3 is TGTGCCAGCAGCTTGGGACACCGATACACAGATACGCAGTATTTT.

CDR3 sequence reads: CASRLSSGNTIYF. The CDR3 DNA reads TGTGCCAGTAGGTTGAGCTCTGGAAACACCATATATTTT. The chain joins TRBV19 to TRBJ1-3, with no clear D. CDR3 size: 13 residues. CDR1 and CDR2 from the germline V gene are LNHDA and SQIVND (reference sequence). V was shortened by 6 bases and J by 0 bases, with 6 bases between the two germline ends.